This T cell receptor beta chain appears in the sequencing data of a study of early T cells in non-severe SARS-CoV-2 infection. Individual cDNA molecules were tagged with unique molecular identifiers. A single record per CDR3 protein comes from TCRdb applying MiXCR to the 5' RACE reads. The sample holds about 39,000 distinct CDR3 sequences, roughly 6% seen once. The CDR3 has 13 amino acids. Trimming left V 3 bases short and J 4 bases short, with 10 bases between. Germline V gene sequence: CDR1 SGHNT, CDR2 YYREEE (reference sequence). This clonotype was picked up many times. The chain is built from TRBV5-4 and TRBJ1-2, with D maybe TRBD1 (5 bases). The sequence derives from an adult who was a healthcare worker with PCR-confirmed SARS-CoV-2 infection or an uninfected control (not recorded which). The specimen comprised whole blood, sampled at baseline. The CDR3 protein is CASSSGTVYGYTF. CDR3 in DNA: TGTGCCAGCAGCTCCGGGACTGTCTATGGCTACACCTTC. Complete variable domain (other parts from reference TRBV5-4 and TRBJ1-2): ETGVTQSPTHLIKTRGQQVTLRCSSQSGHNTVSWYQQALGQGPQFIFQYYREEENGRGNFPPRFSGLQFPNYSSELNVNALELDDSALYLCASSSGTVYGYTFGSGTRLTVV.